This T cell receptor beta chain came from a study of blood T cell repertoires in COVID-19. Sequencing used immunoSEQ multiplex PCR; TCRdb keeps in-frame clones, though not all of them. The sample has about 250,000 clones, about 87% seen once. Seattle patients were enrolled while actively infected and followed longitudinally. The CDR3 runs to 15 residues. Germline CDR1 is LGHNA and CDR2 is YNFKEQ. The ends lost 5 bases at V and 2 bases at J; junction bases unmatched: 8. The chain links TRBV4-2 to TRBJ2-5; 7 nucleotides align to TRBD2. The receptor was isolated from a woman in her 30s with COVID-19, enrolled during active disease. Sequencing input: peripheral blood. CDR3 protein: CASSSSTSRQETQYF. In nucleotides, the CDR3 is TGTGCCAGCAGCTCGTCGACTAGCAGACAAGAGACCCAGTACTTC.